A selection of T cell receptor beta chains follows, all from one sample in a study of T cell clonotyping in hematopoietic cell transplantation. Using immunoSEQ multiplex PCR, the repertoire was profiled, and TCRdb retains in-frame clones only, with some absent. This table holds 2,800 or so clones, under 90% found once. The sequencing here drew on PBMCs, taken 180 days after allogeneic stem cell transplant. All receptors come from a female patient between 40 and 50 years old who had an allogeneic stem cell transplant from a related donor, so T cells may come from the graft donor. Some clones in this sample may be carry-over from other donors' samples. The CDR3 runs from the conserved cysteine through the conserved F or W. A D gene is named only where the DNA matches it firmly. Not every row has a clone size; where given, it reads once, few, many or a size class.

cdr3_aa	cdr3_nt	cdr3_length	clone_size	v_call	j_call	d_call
CASSLVVGLMNTEAFF	TGTGCCAGCAGCTTGGTGGTAGGACTAATGAACACTGAAGCTTTCTTT	16	-	TRBV5-8	TRBJ1-1	-
CASSGGAASGPYEQYF	TGTGCCAGCAGCGGGGGGGCGGCTAGCGGTCCCTACGAGCAGTACTTC	16	-	TRBV9	TRBJ2-7	-
CASSYTGLGETQYF	TGCGCCAGCAGCTATACCGGGCTGGGGGAGACCCAGTACTTC	14	large	TRBV5-1	TRBJ2-5	-
CASQRETGSYGYTF	TGTGCCAGTCAGAGGGAGACGGGATCCTATGGCTACACCTTC	14	few	TRBV6-1	TRBJ1-2	-
CASSPDGVVSYTF	TGTGCCAGTAGTCCTGACGGGGTGGTAAGCTACACCTTC	13	-	TRBV19	TRBJ1-2	-
CASSPLGAYEQYF	TGTGCCAGCAGTCCGCTAGGGGCCTACGAGCAGTACTTC	13	-	TRBV5-4	TRBJ2-7	-
CASSPGGRRETQYF	TGTGCCAGCAGCCCAGGGGGGAGGCGCGAGACCCAGTACTTC	14	-	TRBV7-9	TRBJ2-5	-
CASSSHFSSSAYTGELFF	TGTGCCAGCAGCAGTCATTTTAGTTCGTCTGCCTACACCGGGGAGCTGTTTTTT	18	-	TRBV7-9	TRBJ2-2	-
CAWSGASDSNTEAFF	TGTGCCTGGAGCGGGGCCAGTGACAGCAACACTGAAGCTTTCTTT	15	-	TRBV30	TRBJ1-1	-
CASSKGTLATSTDTQYF	TGTGCCAGCAGTAAAGGGACCCTAGCGACTAGCACAGATACGCAGTATTTT	17	-	TRBV25-1	TRBJ2-3	-
CASSREITTHSGNTIYF	TGCGCCAGCAGCCGGGAAATTACAACTCACTCTGGAAACACCATATATTTT	17	-	TRBV4-3	TRBJ1-3	-
CATEGLAHYEQYF	TGTGCCACCGAGGGGCTAGCGCATTACGAGCAGTACTTC	13	once	TRBV25-1	TRBJ2-7	-
CAISRGAGNTIYF	TGTGCCATCTCAAGGGGGGCTGGAAACACCATATATTTT	13	-	TRBV6-1	TRBJ1-3	-
CSVSTSGGNTQYF	TGCAGCGTTTCAACTAGCGGGGGTAATACGCAGTATTTT	13	-	TRBV29-1	TRBJ2-3	TRBD2
CAWSEGRKAGELFF	TGTGCCTGGAGCGAGGGGCGGAAGGCCGGGGAGCTGTTTTTT	14	-	TRBV30	TRBJ2-2	-
CASSPGTVEAFF	TGTGCCAGCAGCCCCGGGACAGTCGAAGCTTTCTTT	12	-	TRBV7-2	TRBJ1-1	TRBD1
CASWDRVGQPQHF	TGTGCCAGCTGGGACAGGGTAGGACAGCCCCAGCATTTT	13	-	TRBV27	TRBJ1-5	TRBD1
CASSKEQALAGNTIYF	TGTGCCAGCAGCAAAGAACAGGCCCTGGCGGGAAACACCATATATTTT	16	-	TRBV21-1	TRBJ1-3	-
CASGRAGYNEQFF	TGCGCCAGCGGGCGCGCCGGTTACAATGAGCAGTTCTTC	13	once	TRBV5-1	TRBJ2-1	-
CASTGAYSNQPQHF	TGTGCCAGCACAGGAGCATATAGCAATCAGCCCCAGCATTTT	14	-	TRBV2	TRBJ1-5	-
CASSLGDGYYGYTF	TGTGCCAGCAGCTTGGGGGACGGTTACTATGGCTACACCTTC	14	-	TRBV5-5	TRBJ1-2	-
CASTRDPYGYTF	TGTGCCAGTACCAGGGATCCCTATGGCTACACCTTC	12	-	TRBV2	TRBJ1-2	-
CASSLGLEQFF	TGTGCCAGTAGTCTAGGGCTTGAGCAGTTCTTC	11	-	TRBV19	TRBJ2-1	-
CASSIPSGEETQYF	TGTGCCAGCAGCATACCCTCGGGGGAAGAGACCCAGTACTTC	14	few	TRBV28	TRBJ2-5	-
CASSKVENNSYEQYF	TGTGCCAGCAGCAAAGTGGAAAATAACTCCTACGAGCAGTACTTC	15	-	TRBV21-1	TRBJ2-7	-
CASSGNRDPRALSNEQFF	TGCGCCAGCAGTGGCAACCGGGACCCACGAGCTCTGAGCAATGAGCAGTTCTTC	18	-	TRBV10-1	TRBJ2-1	-
CASSLDPPGQGYEQYF	TGTGCCAGCAGCTTAGATCCACCGGGACAGGGCTACGAGCAGTACTTC	16	-	TRBV7-2	TRBJ2-7	TRBD1
CASSLAWGIGETQYF	TGTGCCAGCAGCTTGGCATGGGGGATTGGGGAGACCCAGTACTTC	15	-	TRBV5-5	TRBJ2-5	-
CASRNSQGTNEKLFF	TGTGCCAGCAGAAACTCACAGGGAACTAATGAAAAACTGTTTTTT	15	once	TRBV25-1	TRBJ1-4	-
CSVGAARNQPQHF	TGCAGCGTTGGTGCTGCTAGGAATCAGCCCCAGCATTTT	13	-	TRBV29-1	TRBJ1-5	-
CASSSGRNEQYF	TGTGCCAGCAGTAGCGGGAGAAACGAGCAGTACTTC	12	-	TRBV5-6	TRBJ2-7	TRBD2
CASSLWGPTGHSYNEQFF	TGTGCCAGCAGTTTATGGGGTCCGACAGGGCACTCCTACAATGAGCAGTTCTTC	18	-	TRBV27	TRBJ2-1	TRBD1
CAISESRWDGYTF	TGTGCCATCAGTGAGTCCCGATGGGATGGCTACACCTTC	13	-	TRBV10-3	TRBJ1-2	-
CASSLGTGVTNTGELFF	TGTGCCAGCAGTTTAGGGACAGGGGTTACGAACACCGGGGAGCTGTTTTTT	17	-	TRBV27	TRBJ2-2	TRBD1
CASSLDLAGSTMEETQYF	TGTGCCAGCAGCTTAGATTTAGCGGGGTCGACAATGGAAGAGACCCAGTACTTC	18	large	TRBV7-8	TRBJ2-5	TRBD2
CATSRDGQGPYGYTF	TGTGCCACCAGCAGAGATGGGCAGGGGCCCTATGGCTACACCTTC	15	large	TRBV15	TRBJ1-2	-
CAWAGQVEAFF	TGTGCCTGGGCCGGACAGGTAGAAGCTTTCTTT	11	once	TRBV30	TRBJ1-1	TRBD1
CASSRQTQANYGYTF	TGTGCCAGCAGCAGACAGACGCAAGCTAACTATGGCTACACCTTC	15	-	TRBV9	TRBJ1-2	-